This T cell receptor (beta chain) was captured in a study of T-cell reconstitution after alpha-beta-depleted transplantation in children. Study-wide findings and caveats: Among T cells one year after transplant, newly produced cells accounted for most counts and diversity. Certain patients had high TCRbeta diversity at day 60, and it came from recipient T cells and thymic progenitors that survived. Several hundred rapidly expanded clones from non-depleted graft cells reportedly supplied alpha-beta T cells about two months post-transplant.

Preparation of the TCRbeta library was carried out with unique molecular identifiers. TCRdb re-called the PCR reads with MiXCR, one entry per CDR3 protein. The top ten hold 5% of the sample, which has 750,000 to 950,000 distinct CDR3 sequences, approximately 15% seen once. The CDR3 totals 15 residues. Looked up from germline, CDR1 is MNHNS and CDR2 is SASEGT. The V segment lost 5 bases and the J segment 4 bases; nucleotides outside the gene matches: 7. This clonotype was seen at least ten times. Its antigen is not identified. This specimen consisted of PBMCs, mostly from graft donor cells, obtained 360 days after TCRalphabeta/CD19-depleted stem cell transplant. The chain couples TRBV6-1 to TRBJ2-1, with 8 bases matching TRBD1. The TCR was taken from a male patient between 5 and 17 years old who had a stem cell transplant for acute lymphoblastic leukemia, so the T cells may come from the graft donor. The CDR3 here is CASSTTGAGYNEQFF. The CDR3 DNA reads TGTGCCAGCAGTACGACAGGGGCAGGGTACAATGAGCAGTTCTTC.